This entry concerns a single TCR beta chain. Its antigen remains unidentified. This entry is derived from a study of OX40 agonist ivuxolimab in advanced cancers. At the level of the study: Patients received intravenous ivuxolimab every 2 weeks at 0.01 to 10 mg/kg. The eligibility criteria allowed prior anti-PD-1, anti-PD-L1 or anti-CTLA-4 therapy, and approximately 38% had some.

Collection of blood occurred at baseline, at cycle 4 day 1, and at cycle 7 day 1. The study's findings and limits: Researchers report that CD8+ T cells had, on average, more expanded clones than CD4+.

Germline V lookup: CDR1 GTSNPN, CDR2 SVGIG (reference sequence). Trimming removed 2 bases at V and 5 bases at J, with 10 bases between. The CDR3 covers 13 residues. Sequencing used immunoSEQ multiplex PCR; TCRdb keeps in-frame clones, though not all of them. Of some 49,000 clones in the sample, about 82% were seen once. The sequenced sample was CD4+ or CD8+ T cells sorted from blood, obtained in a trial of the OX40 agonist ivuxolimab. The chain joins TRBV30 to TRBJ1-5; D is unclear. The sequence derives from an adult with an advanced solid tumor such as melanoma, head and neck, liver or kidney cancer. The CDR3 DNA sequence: TGTGCCTGGAGTAAAGGTTGGGATCAGCCCCAGCATTTT. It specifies CAWSKGWDQPQHF.